Here is one T cell receptor (beta chain) with its context. Its antigen is as yet unknown. CDR3 length: 15 residues. With V trimmed by 2 bases and J by 6 bases, 4 bases remained unmatched. CDR1 and CDR2 from the germline V gene are LGHNA and YSLEER. The assay was immunoSEQ multiplex PCR, and TCRdb's table has in-frame clones only and misses some. The profile shows 25,000 to 35,000 clones, approximately 81% of them singletons. The record originates from a study of OX40 agonist ivuxolimab in advanced cancers. Across the study: Of mixed ages from about 20 to 90 and averaging roughly 60 years, the group was about 80% male.

Study findings and constraints: Researchers report that CD8+ T cells had, on average, more expanded clones than CD4+. The investigators did not determine what antigen specificity the expanded peripheral T cells had.

People who had autoimmune disease history or systemic immunosuppression were excluded. The sequence was collected from an adult with an advanced solid tumor such as melanoma, head and neck, liver or kidney cancer. V is TRBV4-3 and J is TRBJ1-5, with 10 positions matching TRBD1. The sample was CD4+ or CD8+ T cells sorted from blood, taken in a trial of the OX40 agonist ivuxolimab. The CDR3 DNA is TGCGCCAGCAGCCAAAGGACAGGGGGAGGTCAGCCCCAGCATTTT. Protein sequence: CASSQRTGGGQPQHF.